These T cell receptor beta chains were read from a single sample in a study of T-cell memory formation after mild COVID-19. TCRdb re-called the 5' RACE reads with MiXCR, one entry per CDR3 protein. The top ten clones hold around 9.2% of a sample with 400,000 to 500,000 distinct CDR3 sequences, 20% of them seen once. The specimen sequenced was PBMCs or a T cell subset sorted from them (not recorded which). The receptor source for this set is an adult woman who had mild COVID-19 (a few samples of this study predate the infection). Cell type and time point are not known. The CDR3 runs from the conserved cysteine through the conserved F or W. D genes are given only for firm matches. Rows give clone size only sometimes, using once, few, many, or a class for an expanded clone.

d_call j_call clone_size v_call cdr3_aa cdr3_nt
- TRBJ2-7 few TRBV7-9 CASSSRATYKQYF TGTGCCAGCAGCTCCCGGGCGACCTACAAGCAGTACTTC
TRBD1 TRBJ2-1 - TRBV7-6 CASSYDRVNEQFF TGTGCCAGCAGCTACGACAGGGTCAATGAGCAGTTCTTC
- TRBJ1-2 - TRBV20-1 CSAPTGLSYGYTF TGCAGTGCCCCCACCGGACTTTCGTATGGCTACACCTTC
- TRBJ2-2 - TRBV6-5 CASSRDLAGELFF TGTGCCAGCAGTAGGGATCTGGCCGGGGAGCTGTTTTTT
- TRBJ1-2 few TRBV12-3/TRBV12-4 CASSPGVEFYGYTF TGTGCCAGCAGCCCCGGGGTCGAATTCTATGGCTACACCTTC
- TRBJ1-4 few TRBV12-3/TRBV12-4 CASRAKNLNEKLFF TGTGCCAGCAGGGCCAAGAACCTTAATGAAAAACTGTTTTTT
- TRBJ1-1 - TRBV5-4 CASSCISLICTEAFF TGTGCCAGCAGCTGTATCTCGTTGATTTGCACTGAAGCTTTCTTT
- TRBJ1-4 - TRBV29-1 CSVDSNEKLFF TGCAGCGTTGACAGTAATGAAAAACTGTTTTTT
TRBD2 TRBJ2-1 many TRBV20-1 CSAAPGLAIGNEQFF TGCAGTGCTGCCCCGGGACTAGCGATTGGCAATGAGCAGTTCTTC
TRBD1 TRBJ1-2 few TRBV6-2/TRBV6-3 CASRRTGTNYGYTF TGTGCCAGCAGACGGACAGGCACTAACTATGGCTACACCTTC
- TRBJ2-1 - TRBV18 CASRRTENNEQFF TGTGCCAGCCGCCGGACAGAAAACAATGAGCAGTTCTTC
TRBD2 TRBJ2-7 many TRBV5-1 CASSLSRTSGREGQYF TGCGCCAGCAGCTTATCAAGGACTAGCGGGAGAGAAGGGCAGTACTTC
- TRBJ2-1 many TRBV12-3/TRBV12-4 CASSLAQGAEQFF TGTGCCAGCAGTTTAGCCCAAGGGGCTGAGCAGTTCTTC
TRBD2 TRBJ2-1 - TRBV6-2/TRBV6-3 CASSYRLAGGRGYNEQFF TGTGCCAGCAGTTACCGGCTAGCGGGGGGGAGGGGCTACAATGAGCAGTTCTTC
- TRBJ2-1 - TRBV6-2/TRBV6-3 CASSPLYEQFF TGTGCCAGCAGTCCCCTCTATGAGCAGTTCTTC
TRBD1 TRBJ2-2 - TRBV5-1 CASSRDSTTGELFF TGCGCCAGCAGCCGGGACAGCACCACCGGGGAGCTGTTTTTT
- TRBJ2-7 - TRBV7-2 CASSVRSGPVSYEQYF TGTGCCAGCAGCGTACGAAGCGGGCCGGTCTCCTACGAGCAGTACTTC
- TRBJ2-2 - TRBV30 CAWSPLYGGRLTGELFF TGTGCCTGGAGTCCCCTGTACGGGGGAAGGCTCACCGGGGAGCTGTTTTTT
TRBD1 TRBJ2-5 once TRBV7-2 CASSLVRTGGLETQYF TGTGCCAGCAGCTTAGTCCGGACAGGGGGCCTGGAGACCCAGTACTTC
- TRBJ1-6 - TRBV6-5 CASRRELGSSPLHF TGTGCCAGCAGACGGGAGTTAGGTAGTTCACCCCTCCACTTT
TRBD2 TRBJ2-3 few TRBV5-1 CASSLEAGVRGTQYF TGCGCCAGCAGCTTGGAAGCGGGAGTCAGGGGTACGCAGTATTTT
- TRBJ2-3 few TRBV29-1 CSVPRLNTDTQYF TGCAGCGTCCCCCGGTTAAACACAGATACGCAGTATTTT
- TRBJ2-1 few TRBV7-9 CASSLDRAGNEQFF TGTGCCAGCAGCTTAGACAGGGCCGGGAATGAGCAGTTCTTC
- TRBJ2-7 - TRBV5-6 CASSLGRSYTYEQYF TGTGCCAGCAGCTTGGGTCGCAGCTACACCTACGAGCAGTACTTC
- TRBJ2-3 - TRBV6-2/TRBV6-3 CASSYSGDTDTQYF TGTGCCAGCAGTTACTCGGGGGACACAGATACGCAGTATTTT
- TRBJ1-1 few TRBV27 CASSWGQVNTEAFF TGTGCCAGCAGTTGGGGGCAGGTGAACACTGAAGCTTTCTTT
- TRBJ2-3 few TRBV5-6 CASSRAGTDTQYF TGTGCCAGCAGCCGCGCGGGCACAGATACGCAGTATTTT
- TRBJ1-1 - TRBV7-3 CASSAGGSGTEAFF TGTGCCAGCAGCGCCGGGGGTTCCGGCACTGAAGCTTTCTTT
- TRBJ2-7 - TRBV29-1 CSVEDRNRGTPEQYF TGCAGCGTTGAAGATCGAAATAGGGGGACACCGGAGCAGTACTTC
TRBD1 TRBJ2-6 - TRBV7-2 CASSATAGTAGANVLTF TGTGCCAGCAGCGCAACTGCCGGGACAGCTGGGGCCAACGTCCTGACTTTC
TRBD2 TRBJ2-1 few TRBV7-3 CASSPGLGTNPWNEQFF TGTGCCAGCAGCCCCGGACTAGGGACCAACCCGTGGAATGAGCAGTTCTTC
TRBD1 TRBJ2-1 few TRBV20-1 CSARSTGAPVGYNEQFF TGCAGTGCTAGGTCGACAGGGGCCCCAGTCGGCTACAATGAGCAGTTCTTC
- TRBJ2-5 few TRBV20-1 CRGQETQYF TGCAGAGGTCAGGAGACCCAGTACTTC
TRBD1 TRBJ1-5 - TRBV4-2 CASSQDQGGQPQHF TGTGCCAGCAGCCAAGATCAGGGGGGGCAGCCCCAGCATTTT
- TRBJ2-1 - TRBV13 CASSPPRAAGNEQFF TGTGCCAGCAGCCCTCCGCGGGCGGCAGGGAATGAGCAGTTCTTC
- TRBJ2-3 - TRBV29-1 CSVPEGGNTDTQYF TGCAGCGTTCCCGAGGGGGGTAACACAGATACGCAGTATTTT